This T cell receptor (beta chain) derives from a study of control samples from healthy donors and cancer patients. Using immunoSEQ multiplex PCR, the repertoire was profiled, and TCRdb retains in-frame clones only, with some absent. The table shows fewer than 250,000 clones, with about 90% occurring only once. Germline CDR1 is SGHRS and CDR2 is YFSETQ. The CDR3 sequence is 16 residues long. Unmatched junction bases numbered 7, after V lost 3 bases and J lost 5 bases. This clone was observed once. The sample consisted of blood. This sequence originates from a young man in good health. The V call is TRBV5-1, the J call TRBJ2-2; 10 positions match TRBD1. This chain's CDR3 is CASSSGGQGLTGELFF. DNA of the CDR3: TGCGCCAGCAGCTCGGGGGGACAGGGGTTAACCGGGGAGCTGTTTTTT. Using reference TRBV5-1 and TRBJ2-2 for the parts outside the CDR3, the full variable domain is KAGVTQTPRYLIKTRGQQVTLSCSPISGHRSVSWYQQTPGQGLQFLFEYFSETQRNKGNFPGRFSGRQFSNSRSEMNVSTLELGDSALYLCASSSGGQGLTGELFFGEGSRLTVL.